This T cell receptor beta chain was documented in a study of cytotoxic CD8 clonotypes in ibrutinib-treated CLL. Target depth was 1 in 200,000 to 1 in 1 million T cells, about 10x per clonotype. Generated by immunoSEQ multiplex PCR, the TCRdb table keeps only in-frame clones and is missing some. Of 100,000 to 150,000 clones listed, approximately 83% are singletons. The starting material was PBMCs, obtained after 24 months of ibrutinib treatment. The sequence derives from a human donor with chronic lymphocytic leukemia.

This CDR3 reads CASSKTGTSNQPQHF. The CDR3 DNA sequence: TGTGCCAGCAGCAAAACGGGGACTAGCAATCAGCCCCAGCATTTT. The chain employs TRBV28 and TRBJ1-5, with a possible D match to TRBD1 (5 bases). The V gene lost 6 bases and the J gene lost 0 bases, with 12 bases spanning the gap. This CDR3 spans 15 amino acids. Per germline, CDR1 MDHEN and CDR2 SYDVKM. The full variable domain, with the rest looked up from reference TRBV28 and TRBJ1-5, is DVKVTQSSRYLVKRTGEKVFLECVQDMDHENMFWYRQDPGLGLRLIYFSYDVKMKEKGDIPEGYSVSREKKERFSLILESASTNQTSMYLCASSKTGTSNQPQHFGDGTRLSIL.